Below are 27 T cell receptor beta chains sequenced from a single sample in a study of blood T cell repertoires in COVID-19. Repertoires were generated with immunoSEQ multiplex PCR, while TCRdb's copy carries only in-frame clones and drops some. This table holds about 170,000 clones, 65% to 85% found once. Sequenced sample: peripheral blood. These receptors came from a man between 65 and 80 years old with active or convalescent COVID-19.

The chain recombines TRBV19 with TRBJ1-5; D unresolved. This CDR3 contains 14 residues. Trimming shortened V by 5 bases and J by 0 bases, and 8 bases separated the two germline ends. The germline CDR1 and CDR2 sequences are LNHDA and SQIVND (reference sequence). The DNA for the CDR3 is TGTGCCAGTAGTCAGGACTATAGCAATCAGCCCCAGCATTTT. The encoded protein is CASSQDYSNQPQHF.

This chain uses TRBV7-2 with TRBJ2-7, with a tentative D call TRBD2 (5 bases). The V end lost 5 bases, the J end lost 3 bases, and 14 bases lay between the germline ends. Germline V gene data show CDR1 as SGHTA and CDR2 as FQGNSA. There are 14 residues in the CDR3. The DNA for the CDR3 is TGTGCCAGCAGCATGGGCCCTCGGGGCTACGAGCAGTACTTC. Amino acids: CASSMGPRGYEQYF.

The table lists this clone with a few counts. Other DNA variants within this sample encode the same CDR3. The rearrangement links TRBV5-1 to TRBJ1-4; TRBD1 aligns across 9 bases. Germline V CDR1 and CDR2: SGHRS, YFSETQ. This CDR3 is 13 amino acids long. V lost 5 bases and J lost 8; bases outside the gene matches: 4. CDR3 sequence reads: CASSPGQGEKLFF. Here the CDR3 DNA reads TGCGCCAGCAGTCCCGGACAGGGGGAAAAACTGTTTTTT.

The chain employs TRBV6-5 and TRBJ1-2, with 7 nucleotides matching TRBD1. CDR1 is MNHEY and CDR2 is SVGAGI in the germline V gene. There are 14 residues in the CDR3. J gave up 2 bases and V 8 bases, and 8 bases lay outside the gene matches. For the CDR3, the DNA is TGTGCCAGCGGGAAGGGGGCCCAAAACTATGGCTACACCTTC. Translated: CASGKGAQNYGYTF.

This chain connects TRBV25-1 to TRBJ2-4, with no clear D. With 6 bases removed from V and 1 base from J, the gap between germline ends came to 16 bases. This CDR3 region has 16 residues. CDR1 is MGHDK, CDR2 SYGVNS, per germline. CDR3 DNA sequence: TGTGCCAGCAGCCCCTTAGCCGGAGCGGCCAAAAACATTCAGTACTTC. Its protein is CASSPLAGAAKNIQYF.

The gene calls are TRBV7-2 and TRBJ1-4, with a weak D call TRBD1 (5 bases). V was pared by 6 bases and J by 5 bases, with 13 bases between. This CDR3 is 14 amino acids long. CDR1 SGHTA and CDR2 FQGNSA come from the germline V gene. The CDR3 nucleotides are TGTGCCAGCAGATTCGGGGGGGGGAATGAAAAACTGTTTTTT. The encoded protein is CASRFGGGNEKLFF.

The V gene is TRBV6-5, the J gene TRBJ1-2; D uncertain. V lost 2 bases and J 6 bases, leaving 7 bases between the germline ends. The CDR3 extends over 12 amino acids. Germline CDR1 MNHEY, CDR2 SVGAGI. The CDR3 protein is CASSYHGDGYTF. CDR3 nucleotide sequence: TGTGCCAGCAGTTACCATGGAGATGGCTACACCTTC.

This chain links TRBV15 with TRBJ2-1; 11 bases are a match to TRBD2. V lost 5 bases and J lost 0; bases outside the gene matches: 6. This CDR3 is built from 17 residues. Germline CDR1 LNHNV, CDR2 YYDKDF (reference sequence). The CDR3 region has the DNA TGTGCCACCAGCCTAGGGACTAGCGGATACTCCTACAATGAGCAGTTCTTC. Amino acids: CATSLGTSGYSYNEQFF.

The chain employs TRBV25-1 and TRBJ2-5; possibly TRBD2 for D (7 bases). CDR1 and CDR2 from the germline V gene are MGHDK and SYGVNS. This CDR3 has 16 amino acids. The V gene lost 6 bases and the J gene lost 4 bases, with 21 bases spanning the gap. The CDR3 DNA reads as TGTGCCAGCAGCGAAGGCGGGGGCAGTGCGGGAGAGACCCAGTACTTC. This gives the protein CASSEGGGSAGETQYF.

This clone is a singleton in its sample. The V call is TRBV27, the J call TRBJ1-1; D is possibly TRBD1 (5 bases). Germline V lookup: CDR1 MNHEY, CDR2 SMNVEV (reference sequence). Trimming shortened V by 0 bases and J by 4 bases, and 12 bases separated the two germline ends. The CDR3 has 15 amino acids. In DNA form, the CDR3 reads TGTGCCAGCAGTTTATCGGGGGAGGGAAGCACTGAAGCTTTCTTT. Translation: CASSLSGEGSTEAFF.

The chain recombines TRBV7-2 with TRBJ1-1; maybe TRBD1 (6 bases). Per the germline V gene, CDR1 is SGHTA and CDR2 is FQGNSA. CDR3 length: 15 amino acids. Trimming pared 3 bases from V and 2 bases from J, leaving 13 bases between. CDR3 DNA: TGTGCCAGCAGCTTCTCGGACAGACCTAACACTGAAGCTTTCTTT. Translating it yields CASSFSDRPNTEAFF.

This clone was observed many times. This chain connects TRBV12-3 or TRBV12-4 to TRBJ2-7; a weak D match, TRBD2 (5 bases). The CDR3 is made up of 13 amino acids. V dropped 3 bases and J dropped 2 bases, with 8 bases sitting between them. The CDR3 region is CASSLLGAYEQYF. The CDR3 coding sequence is TGTGCCAGCAGTTTGCTCGGGGCCTACGAGCAGTACTTC.

The chain carries TRBV7-3 and TRBJ2-5; a possible D gene is TRBD1 (5 bases). The CDR3 loop spans 16 amino acids. Trimming removed 0 bases from V and 5 bases from J, with 16 bases in between. Germline values: CDR1 SGHTA, CDR2 FQGTGA. The CDR3 here is CASSLTGSRVRETQYF. CDR3 DNA: TGTGCCAGCAGCTTAACTGGCAGCAGGGTCCGGGAGACCCAGTACTTC.

This clone came up once. The chain combines TRBV28 with TRBJ1-1; 8 bases align to TRBD1. There are 15 residues in the CDR3. The ends lost 3 bases at V and 1 base at J; junction bases unmatched: 4. Germline V gene data show CDR1 as MDHEN and CDR2 as SYDVKM. For the CDR3, the DNA is TGTGCCAGCAGTTTGCCCGACAGGGGGAACACTGAAGCTTTCTTT. Its protein is CASSLPDRGNTEAFF.

The J gene is TRBJ1-1, the V gene TRBV29-1; D is ambiguous. Germline V CDR1 and CDR2: SQVTM, ANQGSEA. The CDR3 has 11 residues. Trimming removed 4 bases from V and 1 base from J, with 4 bases in between. The CDR3 DNA reads as TGCAGCGTTGGACAGAACACTGAAGCTTTCTTT. This translates into CSVGQNTEAFF. Together with reference TRBV29-1 and TRBJ1-1, the CDR3 gives the full variable domain: SAVISQKPSRDICQRGTSLTIQCQVDSQVTMMFWYRQQPGQSLTLIATANQGSEATYESGFVIDKFPISRPNLTFSTLTVSNMSPEDSSIYLCSVGQNTEAFFGQGTRLTVV.

This chain connects TRBV19 to TRBJ1-2, with 10 bases identical to TRBD1. Per germline, CDR1 LNHDA and CDR2 SQIVND (reference sequence). The CDR3 is 15 residues long. Losses at the gene ends were 5 bases for V and 1 base for J; bases not matched to a gene: 4. CDR3 nucleotides: TGTGCCAGTAGTCTCCGGGACAGGGGTAACTATGGCTACACCTTC. Translation: CASSLRDRGNYGYTF.

The V and J genes are TRBV7-8 and TRBJ1-1; 9 nucleotides match TRBD1. The CDR3 is 15 residues long. The V gene end was trimmed by 5 bases and the J gene end by 3 bases; junction bases not matched to a gene: 7. From germline, CDR1 is SGHVS and CDR2 FQNEAQ. The CDR3 spells CASSITGGRYTEAFF. In DNA form, the CDR3 reads TGTGCCAGCAGCATTACAGGGGGCCGCTACACTGAAGCTTTCTTT. The variable domain in full, with the rest retrieved from reference TRBV7-8 and TRBJ1-1, is GAGVSQSPRYKVAKRGQDVALRCDPISGHVSLFWYQQALGQGPEFLTYFQNEAQLDKSGLPSDRFFAERPEGSVSTLKIQRTQQEDSAVYLCASSITGGRYTEAFFGQGTRLTVV.

This chain joins TRBV27 and TRBJ1-1, with 7 bases fitting TRBD1. V was pared by 6 bases and J by 3 bases, with 10 bases of the junction left unmatched. Per the germline V gene, CDR1 is MNHEY and CDR2 is SMNVEV (reference sequence). The CDR3 contains 15 residues. CDR3 loop: CASRRDRVGYTEAFF. The CDR3 nucleotides are TGTGCCAGCAGACGCGACAGGGTTGGGTACACTGAAGCTTTCTTT.

The CDR3 here is CASSSGVYTGELFF. Written as DNA, the CDR3 is TGTGCCAGCTCCTCGGGAGTCTACACCGGGGAGCTGTTTTTT. The chain combines TRBV6-4 with TRBJ2-2; TRBD2 might be the D (6 bases). Germline loops: CDR1 MRHNA, CDR2 SNTAGT. Trimming took off 8 bases at V and 3 bases at J, with 13 bases between the two ends. The CDR3 length is 14 residues.

The V and J genes are TRBV11-2 and TRBJ1-2; maybe TRBD1 (6 bases). V was trimmed by 5 bases and J by 2 bases, leaving 15 bases between them. This CDR3 spans 15 amino acids. Germline CDR1 reads SGHAT; CDR2 reads FQNNGV. The CDR3 DNA reads as TGTGCCAGCAGCGCATCTCAGGGGACCAACTATGGCTACACCTTC. Protein product: CASSASQGTNYGYTF.

CDR3 sequence: CASSFAGRDYGYTF. Written as DNA, the CDR3 is TGTGCCAGCAGTTTTGCTGGGAGGGACTATGGCTACACCTTC. The rearrangement links TRBV28 to TRBJ1-2, with D hard to call. Germline lookup yields CDR1 MDHEN and CDR2 SYDVKM. Trimming pared 3 bases from V and 3 bases from J, leaving 11 bases between. This CDR3 has 14 residues.

The V call is TRBV7-2, the J call TRBJ1-4; a possible D gene is TRBD1 (5 bases). V was cut by 5 bases and J by 3 bases, with 19 bases left in between. Germline CDR1 and CDR2: SGHTA and FQGNSA. The CDR3 is made up of 17 amino acids. Here the CDR3 DNA reads TGTGCCAGCAGCCCCCGGCGGGGCCTCCTCGCTAATGAAAAACTGTTTTTT. Protein product: CASSPRRGLLANEKLFF.

The V call is TRBV11-2, the J call TRBJ2-2; D remains unclear. This CDR3 has 14 residues. Trimming shortened V by 5 bases and J by 5 bases, and 12 bases separated the two germline ends. The germline V gene encodes CDR1 SGHAT and CDR2 FQNNGV. The CDR3 reads CASSEVRGTGELFF. In DNA form, the CDR3 reads TGTGCCAGCAGCGAGGTTAGAGGAACCGGGGAGCTGTTTTTT.

V usage is TRBV6-1 and J usage is TRBJ1-6, with D maybe TRBD1 (5 bases). The CDR3 is made up of 15 amino acids. The germline CDR1 and CDR2 sequences are MNHNS and SASEGT. Trimming left V 0 bases short and J 7 bases short, with 10 bases between. This CDR3 reads CASSEAGRGNSPLHF. Here the CDR3 DNA reads TGTGCCAGCAGTGAAGCGGGGAGGGGAAATTCACCCCTCCACTTT.

The V gene is TRBV29-1, the J gene TRBJ2-1, with 11 bases aligning to TRBD2. CDR3 length: 14 amino acids. Looked up from germline, CDR1 is SQVTM and CDR2 is ANQGSEA. The CDR3 is CTALAGVPYNEQFF. CDR3 DNA: TGCACCGCACTAGCGGGAGTCCCCTACAATGAGCAGTTCTTC.

This clone was seen a few times. The chain carries TRBV15 and TRBJ1-4, with a possible D match to TRBD1 (5 bases). Trimming cost V 4 bases and J 8 bases, with 17 bases left between them. Germline V gene sequence: CDR1 LNHNV, CDR2 YYDKDF (reference sequence). The CDR3 is 15 residues long. The chain's CDR3 is CATSKRRVGGEKLFF. The DNA of the CDR3 is TGTGCCACCAGCAAAAGACGGGTGGGGGGGGAAAAACTGTTTTTT. The full variable domain, rest sourced from reference TRBV15 and TRBJ1-4, is DAMVIQNPRYQVTQFGKPVTLSCSQTLNHNVMYWYQQKSSQAPKLLFHYYDKDFNNEADTPDNFQSRRPNTSFCFLDIRSPGLGDTAMYLCATSKRRVGGEKLFFGSGTQLSVL.

V gene TRBV2 combines with J gene TRBJ2-1, with TRBD1 matching over 9 bases. The CDR3 is 15 residues long. CDR1 and CDR2 (germline): SNHLY, FYNNEI. Trimming at V came to 6 bases and at J to 3 bases, leaving 6 bases not matched to a gene. As DNA, the CDR3 is TGTGCCAGCAGCCTGGGGACAGGGATCTACAATGAGCAGTTCTTC. Residues: CASSLGTGIYNEQFF.